This T cell receptor beta chain stems from a study of molecular identifiers for immune sequencing clone quantification. As CD8+CD4-CCR7+CD45RA+ cells, naive CD8 T cells were sorted. TCRdb re-called the PCR reads through MiXCR, storing one row per CDR3 protein. This table has about half a million distinct CDR3 sequences, roughly 25% appearing once. Trimming cost V 4 bases and J 8 bases; bases outside gene matches: 8. Per germline, CDR1 SGHTA and CDR2 FQGTGA. The CDR3 extends over 15 amino acids. The sequence derives from a human donor in good health. Some libraries in this study had Jurkat cell RNA spiked in. Sequences were obtained from naive CD8+ T cells from blood, with Jurkat cell RNA spiked in. Sample subset: FACS-sorted CD8+CD4-CCR7+CD45RA+ naive T cells. The rearrangement links TRBV7-3 to TRBJ2-1, with TRBD2 matching 10 bases. CDR3 sequence (DNA): TGTGCCAGCAGCTCACCCGGGACTAGCGAGGATGAGCAGTTCTTC. Amino acids: CASSSPGTSEDEQFF. The entire variable domain, with the rest obtained from reference TRBV7-3 and TRBJ2-1, is as follows: GAGVSQTPSNKVTEKGKYVELRCDPISGHTALYWYRQSLGQGPEFLIYFQGTGAADDSGLPNDRFFAVRPEGSVSTLKIQRTERGDSAVYLCASSSPGTSEDEQFFGPGTRLTVL.